The T cell receptor (beta chain) under discussion was sequenced for a study of naive and memory T cell subsets. Study findings and constraints: Potentially, T cell activation and differentiation skew this RNA-based measurement.

The CDR3 consists of 16 residues. Trimming removed 4 bases at V and 2 bases at J, with 15 bases between. There are a few counts of this clonotype. The antigen remains unidentified. A UMI-containing oligonucleotide was joined by 3' ligation to the TCR cDNA template. Reverse transcription used DNase-treated unsorted total RNA, aiming for about 1 to 1000 ng. The SP2 primer and nested alpha and beta constant region primers amplified ligated cDNA in four rounds. TCRdb reanalysed the 5' RACE reads using MiXCR and keeps one entry per CDR3 protein. The profile shows tens of thousands of distinct CDR3 sequences, approximately 8% of them singletons.

The TCR originated in a female donor in good health. J is TRBJ2-4 and V is TRBV12-3 or TRBV12-4; D possibly corresponds to TRBD2 (5 bases). The CDR3 loop is CASSSAVEGTKNIQYF. The CDR3 nucleotides are TGTGCCAGCAGTTCAGCCGTTGAGGGAACCAAAAACATTCAGTACTTC.